This T cell receptor (beta chain) stems from a study of T cells in Graves' hyperthyroidism and ophthalmopathy. There were TCR beta CDR3 regions amplified from RNA transcripts. HTBI primers were used for first-round RT-PCR of the TCR CDR3. TCRdb passed the multiplex PCR reads through MiXCR, listing each CDR3 protein once. This sample has approximately 870,000 distinct CDR3 sequences, with 35% to 45% found just once. Sequencing was performed on blood. The TCR was taken from a man aged 18 to 30 with Graves' hyperthyroidism.

The CDR3 sequence is CAISESGTGSYEQYF. DNA for the CDR3: TGTGCCATCAGTGAGTCGGGGACAGGGTCCTACGAGCAGTACTTC. This chain connects TRBV10-3 to TRBJ2-7; 9 positions agree with TRBD1. The CDR3 spans 15 residues. V was clipped by 0 bases and J by 1 base; unmatched bases: 1. Germline CDR1 ENHRY, CDR2 SYGVKD.